Listed here are 5 T cell receptor beta chains from one sample, sequenced in a study of blood T cell repertoires in COVID-19. Sequencing was performed with immunoSEQ multiplex PCR; in TCRdb, only in-frame clones are kept and a portion is missing. The sample contains around 170,000 clones, about four fifths of which appear only once. The specimen sequenced was peripheral blood. Receptors were obtained from a woman aged 40 to 49 with acute or convalescent COVID-19.

The chain uses TRBV2 and TRBJ2-7, with 10 bases that match TRBD1. Germline V gene lookup returns CDR1 SNHLY and CDR2 FYNNEI. CDR3 length: 13 amino acids. The junction had 4 bases not matched to a gene; V was cut back by 8 bases and J by 3 bases. The CDR3 DNA reads TGTGCCAGCCTCCGGGACAGGGGCTACGAGCAGTACTTC. Encoded protein: CASLRDRGYEQYF.

V is TRBV28 and J is TRBJ1-1; TRBD1 aligns across 9 bases. The V and J ends lost 4 bases and 4 bases, in that order; junction bases with no gene match: 10. Per germline, CDR1 MDHEN and CDR2 SYDVKM. The CDR3 totals 16 residues. This CDR3 reads CASSSPTGGWVTEAFF. DNA of the CDR3: TGTGCCAGCAGTTCCCCGACAGGGGGGTGGGTCACTGAAGCTTTCTTT.

This chain connects TRBV9 to TRBJ2-7; 11 nucleotides match TRBD1. The germline V gene has CDR1 SGDLS and CDR2 YYNGEE. This CDR3 is 14 amino acids long. V lost 6 bases to trimming and J lost 3 bases; unmatched junction nucleotides: 5. The CDR3: CASNPGTGGYEQYF. CDR3 in DNA: TGTGCCAGCAATCCCGGGACAGGGGGCTACGAGCAGTACTTC.

The gene calls are TRBV4-2 and TRBJ2-1; 9 bases match TRBD1. With V trimmed by 2 bases and J by 10 bases, 9 bases remained unmatched. The CDR3 loop spans 15 amino acids. Germline lookup yields CDR1 LGHNA and CDR2 YNFKEQ. CDR3 region: CASSQTSGTGKEQFF. CDR3 nucleotides: TGTGCCAGCAGCCAAACGTCCGGGACAGGGAAGGAGCAGTTCTTC.

This chain links TRBV2 with TRBJ2-7, with 14 bases fitting TRBD2. CDR1 is SNHLY and CDR2 is FYNNEI in the germline V gene. The CDR3 runs to 17 residues. The V gene end was trimmed by 5 bases and the J gene end by 5 bases; junction bases not matched to a gene: 11. CDR3 DNA sequence: TGTGCCAGCAGTACTAAACCGGGACTAGCGGGAGCCCACGAGCAGTACTTC. It specifies CASSTKPGLAGAHEQYF.